These T cell receptor beta chains were read from a single sample in a study of blood T cell repertoires in COVID-19. The table came from immunoSEQ multiplex PCR; TCRdb's copy has only in-frame clones and leaves some out. The sample records a few hundred thousand clones, 80% to 90% being singletons. Sequenced sample: PBMCs or T cells enriched from blood (not recorded which). The receptors derive from a man younger than 45 who had recovered from COVID-19. Both conserved end residues are part of each CDR3. A D gene is named only where the DNA matches it firmly. Only part of the rows carry a size: once, few, many, or a class if the clone is expanded.

TRBV5-5	TRBD1	TRBJ1-5	once	CASSPRMGQSNQPQHF	TGTGCCAGCAGTCCTAGGATGGGACAGAGCAATCAGCCCCAGCATTTT
TRBV6-5	.	TRBJ1-1	.	CASSSGANTEAFF	TGTGCCAGCAGCTCAGGGGCGAACACTGAAGCTTTCTTT
TRBV9	.	TRBJ2-7	.	CASSVGGELYEQYF	TGTGCCAGCAGCGTAGGGGGGGAGCTCTACGAGCAGTACTTC
TRBV5-4	TRBD1	TRBJ2-1	.	CASSFQTGWYNEQFF	TGTGCCAGCAGCTTCCAGACAGGGTGGTACAATGAGCAGTTCTTC
TRBV5-6	TRBD1	TRBJ1-1	.	CASSNGQAEAFF	TGTGCCAGCAGCAATGGACAGGCTGAAGCTTTCTTT
TRBV6-6	TRBD1	TRBJ1-4	.	CASSGSPKGQSRSLEKLFF	TGTGCCAGCAGTGGATCTCCAAAGGGACAGTCACGTTCTTTGGAAAAACTGTTTTTT
TRBV7-9	.	TRBJ1-1	.	CASSLVSIGQRNTEAFF	TGTGCCAGCAGCTTGGTTTCGATAGGACAGAGGAACACTGAAGCTTTCTTT
TRBV25-1	.	TRBJ1-6	.	CASSDLRVFNSPLHF	TGTGCCAGCAGTGATTTGCGGGTTTTTAATTCACCCCTCCACTTT
TRBV29-1	.	TRBJ1-1	.	CSASSLAEAFF	TGCAGCGCCTCAAGCTTGGCTGAAGCTTTCTTT
TRBV27	.	TRBJ1-2	.	CASSFEGIGGKGGYTF	TGTGCCAGCAGTTTCGAAGGGATCGGGGGAAAAGGGGGCTACACCTTC
TRBV6-2/TRBV6-3	.	TRBJ1-2	.	CASSLYQVNYGYTF	TGTGCCAGCAGTCTTTATCAGGTTAACTATGGCTACACCTTC
TRBV19	.	TRBJ1-5	.	CASSMGGLQPQHF	TGTGCCAGTAGCATGGGGGGGTTGCAGCCCCAGCATTTT
TRBV6-6	TRBD2	TRBJ2-7	.	CASSTSGGGYYEQYF	TGTGCCAGCAGTACCTCGGGGGGGGGTTATTACGAGCAGTACTTC
TRBV30	.	TRBJ1-5	.	CAWSAGNEPQHF	TGTGCCTGGAGTGCAGGAAACGAGCCCCAGCATTTT
TRBV24-1	TRBD1	TRBJ1-1	few	CATIGQEVTEAFF	TGTGCCACCATCGGACAGGAGGTCACTGAAGCTTTCTTT
TRBV3-1/TRBV3-2	.	TRBJ2-1	.	CASSQIQAYGEQFF	TGTGCCAGCAGCCAAATTCAGGCATATGGTGAGCAGTTCTTC
TRBV9	.	TRBJ1-1	.	CASSVDLGSTEAFF	TGTGCCAGCAGCGTAGATCTGGGCTCCACTGAAGCTTTCTTT